This T cell receptor beta chain was observed in a study of cytomegalovirus exposure and HLA in healthy donors. At the level of the study: Both the roughly 120 validation repertoires and the roughly 640 first-cohort repertoires used the same platform, as reported by a later analysis.

Germline-derived CDR1 and CDR2 are SNHLY and FYNNEI. The V and J ends lost 8 bases and 2 bases respectively, with 14 bases between them. The CDR3 has 14 amino acids. This table comes from immunoSEQ multiplex PCR, and its TCRdb copy is limited to in-frame clones, with some not included. The sample lists approximately 140,000 clones; 70% to 90% were seen once. As regards this clone: Its matching antigen is unknown.

Findings and limits, study-wide: The investigators catalogued 150 to 200 TCR beta chains as cytomegalovirus-associated. In vitro confirmation showed three CMV-associated chains to be CMV antigen specific.

V and J are TRBV2 and TRBJ2-3; tentatively, D is TRBD2 (5 bases). The clonotype was recovered from a young man in good health and CMV-seronegative. The specimen was PBMCs. CDR3 protein: CASVRTDSTDTQYF. In nucleotides, the CDR3 is TGTGCCAGCGTTAGGACGGACTCCACAGATACGCAGTATTTT.